What follows are 18 T cell receptor beta chains derived from one specimen sequenced in a study of regulatory T cells in long-lasting Graves disease. Time point described: newly diagnosed GD, antithyroid drugs for less than 3 months. There was RNA extracted from PBMCs, and the TCR library was made from it. CDR3 regions were amplified by Arm-PCR using iRepertoire HTBI primers to build TCR beta libraries. TCRdb reprocessed the multiplex PCR reads via MiXCR and lists one record per CDR3 protein. The data contain about 520,000 distinct CDR3 sequences, 12% of them seen just once; the ten biggest clones take up approximately 9.6%. This sample was also put to use in a study of T cells in Graves' hyperthyroidism and ophthalmopathy.

The sequences come from peripheral blood mononuclear cells (PBMCs), collected at new diagnosis, from a patient treated with antithyroid drugs. These receptors were obtained from a woman aged 30 to 39 with Graves disease.

This clonotype has a handful of counts. V and J are TRBV20-1 and TRBJ2-3; D might be TRBD1 (6 bases). CDR3 length: 13 amino acids. The germline gives CDR1 DFQATT, CDR2 SNEGSKA (reference sequence). The CDR3 nucleotides read TGCAGCGCCCATCAGGGGAGTACAGATACGCAGTATTTT. Its translation: CSAHQGSTDTQYF.

This clonotype was counted at least ten times. This chain uses TRBV6-2 or TRBV6-3 with TRBJ1-2; no reliable D call. CDR1 MNHEY and CDR2 SVGEGT come from the germline V gene. The CDR3 consists of 18 residues. Deletions cut 4 bases from V and 7 bases from J, with 28 bases between. The CDR3 DNA sequence: TGTGCCAGCAGTTTAGCGGCCCCGGGCCCCCCTCAAAAAAGTGGCTACACCTTC. Translating it yields CASSLAAPGPPQKSGYTF.

This clonotype has ten or more counts. The rearrangement joins TRBV18 to TRBJ2-3; D call uncertain. Germline V gene lookup returns CDR1 KGHSH and CDR2 LQKENI. Between the trimmed V and J ends, which lost 5 bases and 1 base, there was a span of 13 bases. This CDR3 contains 15 residues. The CDR3 region is CASSSNPPGTDTQYF. CDR3 nucleotide sequence: TGTGCCAGCTCATCAAACCCACCCGGCACAGATACGCAGTATTTT.

This clonotype is termed medium-sized (0.01 to 0.1%). The chain recombines TRBV2 with TRBJ2-5; TRBD2 agrees at 12 bases. V gave up 6 bases and J gave up 4 bases; unmatched junction bases: 12. CDR1 is SNHLY and CDR2 is FYNNEI in the germline V gene. The CDR3 loop spans 17 amino acids. The CDR3 sequence is CASRKTGTSGLRETQYF. The CDR3 nucleotides are TGTGCCAGCAGGAAAACCGGGACTAGCGGGCTCAGAGAGACCCAGTACTTC.

This clonotype was counted between two and nine times. V usage is TRBV6-1 and J usage is TRBJ1-6, with no clear D. V dropped 5 bases and J dropped 5 bases, with 7 bases sitting between them. Germline CDR1 reads MNHNS; CDR2 reads SASEGT. The CDR3 totals 13 residues. CDR3 in amino acids: CASSRVDNSPLHF. CDR3 sequence (DNA): TGTGCCAGCAGTCGGGTCGATAATTCACCCCTCCACTTT.

V gene TRBV25-1 combines with J gene TRBJ2-1; D is unresolved. Germline CDR1 reads MGHDK; CDR2 reads SYGVNS. The CDR3 runs 12 residues. V gave up 6 bases and J gave up 6 bases, with 9 bases separating them. The CDR3 is CASSERFNEQFF. The CDR3 nucleotides are TGTGCCAGCAGCGAGCGCTTCAATGAGCAGTTCTTC.

This clonotype was counted a few times. This sequence joins TRBV19 and TRBJ2-2; TRBD2 matches 12 bases. In germline, CDR1 is LNHDA, CDR2 SQIVND (reference sequence). This CDR3 has 17 residues. Germline trimming cut 4 bases from V and 2 bases from J; bases unmatched to any gene: 5. In nucleotides, the CDR3 is TGTGCCAGTAGTACCGGACTAGCGGGACCAAACACCGGGGAGCTGTTTTTT. Amino acids: CASSTGLAGPNTGELFF.

Ten or more counts support this clonotype. The chain recombines TRBV2 with TRBJ1-2; TRBD1 is a possible D gene (5 bases). CDR1 and CDR2 from the germline V gene are SNHLY and FYNNEI. With 6 bases removed from V and 0 bases from J, the gap between germline ends came to 11 bases. This CDR3 spans 14 amino acids. The CDR3 DNA sequence: TGTGCCAGCAGATCCCCGGACACTAACTATGGCTACACCTTC. This codes for CASRSPDTNYGYTF. The entire variable domain, with the rest obtained from reference TRBV2 and TRBJ1-2, is as follows: EPEVTQTPSHQVTQMGQEVILRCVPISNHLYFYWYRQILGQKVEFLVSFYNNEISEKSEIFDDQFSVERPDGSNFTLKIRSTKLEDSAMYFCASRSPDTNYGYTFGSGTRLTVV.

This clonotype was seen at least ten times. This sequence joins TRBV20-1 and TRBJ2-7; D call uncertain. The length of the CDR3 is 13 residues. V was pared by 3 bases and J by 0 bases, with 9 bases between. Germline V lookup: CDR1 DFQATT, CDR2 SNEGSKA (reference sequence). The CDR3 DNA reads as TGCAGTGCTAGGACTCGACTCTCCTACGAGCAGTACTTC. Its protein is CSARTRLSYEQYF.

This clonotype was detected ten times or more. The V and J genes are TRBV3-1 and TRBJ2-5, with 11 bases matching TRBD2. CDR1 is LGHDT and CDR2 is YNNKEL in the germline V gene (reference sequence). This CDR3 spans 16 amino acids. The trim removed 3 bases at V and 5 bases at J, leaving 8 bases unmatched. DNA for the CDR3: TGTGCCAGCAGCCAGAATAGCGGGAGGGCCGGGGAGACCCAGTACTTC. This gives the protein CASSQNSGRAGETQYF.

J is TRBJ2-4 and V is TRBV19; 9 bases align to TRBD2. The CDR3 runs 15 residues. Germline-derived CDR1 and CDR2 are LNHDA and SQIVND (reference sequence). J was trimmed by 6 bases and V by 2 bases; bases with no gene match: 5. The DNA of the CDR3 is TGTGCCAGTAGTATAAGCGGGAGGCGGGGAAACATTCAGTACTTC. This codes for CASSISGRRGNIQYF.

This clonotype was observed a few times. The V gene is TRBV4-3, the J gene TRBJ1-2; possibly TRBD1 for D (6 bases). Germline V CDR1 and CDR2: LGHNA, YSLEER. Between the trimmed V and J ends, which lost 0 bases and 14 bases, there was a span of 13 bases. This CDR3 region has 12 residues. This CDR3 is CASSQDFEGTTF. In DNA, the CDR3 is TGCGCCAGCAGCCAAGATTTTGAGGGGACAACCTTC.

This clonotype was detected ten times or more. CDR3 nucleotide sequence: TGTGCCAGCAGCCCAATCCTGACAGGGAATCGTCGAAACACCATATATTTT. Translating it yields CASSPILTGNRRNTIYF. The chain links TRBV13 to TRBJ1-3, with 7 bases fitting TRBD1. CDR1 is PRHDT, CDR2 FYEKMQ, per germline (reference sequence). The CDR3 is 17 amino acids. Trimming at V came to 5 bases and at J to 5 bases, leaving 15 bases not matched to a gene.

This clonotype was seen a handful of times. As the CDR3 is not closed by the conserved phenylalanine or tryptophan, this likely results from a read error. The CDR3 loop reads CASSSGVDTQYL. CDR3 bases: TGTGCCAGCAGTTCCGGTGTTGATACGCAGTATCTT. This chain uses TRBV6-2 or TRBV6-3 with TRBJ2-3; D unresolved. From germline, CDR1 is MNHEY and CDR2 SVGEGT. This CDR3 has 12 amino acids. The V gene lost 4 bases and the J gene lost 6 bases, with 8 bases spanning the gap.

This clonotype has ten or more counts. The V gene is TRBV27, the J gene TRBJ2-7; no reliable D call. Between the trimmed V and J ends, which lost 4 bases and 0 bases, there was a span of 13 bases. CDR3 length: 15 amino acids. Germline CDR1 reads MNHEY; CDR2 reads SMNVEV (reference sequence). The chain's CDR3 is CASSSPSTPSYEQYF. DNA of the CDR3: TGTGCCAGCAGTTCCCCGTCCACGCCCTCCTACGAGCAGTACTTC.

This clonotype was recorded at least ten times. The rearrangement joins TRBV29-1 to TRBJ1-1; no firm D call. The CDR3 loop spans 11 amino acids. Germline V gene data show CDR1 as SQVTM and CDR2 as ANQGSEA. The germline V and J ends were trimmed by 8 bases and 1 base, with 8 bases remaining between them. This CDR3 reads CSSSGNTEAFF. In DNA form, the CDR3 reads TGCAGCTCCTCGGGGAACACTGAAGCTTTCTTT.

This clonotype has only a few counts. The chain links TRBV19 to TRBJ2-1, with 12 bases aligning to TRBD2. Unmatched junction bases numbered 6, after V lost 3 bases and J lost 6 bases. Germline CDR1 is LNHDA and CDR2 is SQIVND (reference sequence). This CDR3 has 16 amino acids. Here the CDR3 DNA reads TGTGCCAGTAGTATCCTCCTAGCGGGAGGGGGCAATGAGCAGTTCTTC. Protein: CASSILLAGGGNEQFF.

This clonotype was recorded many times. V and J are TRBV28 and TRBJ1-6; possibly TRBD1 for D (6 bases). Trimming pared 6 bases from V and 9 bases from J, leaving 12 bases between. CDR1 MDHEN and CDR2 SYDVKM come from the germline V gene. The CDR3 runs to 13 residues. The CDR3 bases are TGTGCCAGCAGAGAGGGGGTGGGTTCACCCCTCCACTTT. This encodes CASREGVGSPLHF.